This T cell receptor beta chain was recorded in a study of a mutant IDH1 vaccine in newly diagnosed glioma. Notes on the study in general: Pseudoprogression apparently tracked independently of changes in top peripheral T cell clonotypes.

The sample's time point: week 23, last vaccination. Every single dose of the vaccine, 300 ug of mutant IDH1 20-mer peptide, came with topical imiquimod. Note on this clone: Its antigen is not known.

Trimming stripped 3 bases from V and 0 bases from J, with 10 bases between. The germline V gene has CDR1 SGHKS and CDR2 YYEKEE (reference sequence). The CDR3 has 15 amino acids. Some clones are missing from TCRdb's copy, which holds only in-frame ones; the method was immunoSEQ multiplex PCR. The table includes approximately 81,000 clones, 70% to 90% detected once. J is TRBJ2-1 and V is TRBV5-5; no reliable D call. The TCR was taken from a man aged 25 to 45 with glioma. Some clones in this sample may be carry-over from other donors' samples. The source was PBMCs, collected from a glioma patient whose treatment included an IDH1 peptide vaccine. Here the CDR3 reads CASSSGLSSYNEQFF. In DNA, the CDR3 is TGTGCCAGCAGCTCAGGCCTAAGCTCCTACAATGAGCAGTTCTTC.